This TCR beta chain originates from a study of shared clonotypes between healthy human individuals. Healthy adults negative for HIV, lacking recent acute infections or vaccinations, served as donors. Several immunoSEQ plates received, in even portions, the genomic DNA of each subset. Some 27,000 T cell genomes, or 200 ng DNA, went into the sorted-subset replicate PCRs. The assay was immunoSEQ multiplex PCR, and TCRdb's table has in-frame clones only and misses some. The sample has some 2,000,000 clones; roughly 96% are singletons. Specimen: naive CD4+ T cells sorted from blood. Subset reported: CD45RA+ positively selected. This TCR was sampled from a man between 18 and 29 years old in good health.

CDR3 sequence (DNA): TGCAGCGTTCATCCGGGACTAGCGGGGGGGCCCGGTGAGCAGTTCTTC. Protein product: CSVHPGLAGGPGEQFF. V is TRBV29-1 and J is TRBJ2-1, with 16 bases fitting TRBD2. V shed 5 bases, J shed 9 bases, and the junction held 10 bases outside the gene matches. CDR1 and CDR2 from the germline V gene are SQVTM and ANQGSEA. The CDR3 consists of 16 residues.